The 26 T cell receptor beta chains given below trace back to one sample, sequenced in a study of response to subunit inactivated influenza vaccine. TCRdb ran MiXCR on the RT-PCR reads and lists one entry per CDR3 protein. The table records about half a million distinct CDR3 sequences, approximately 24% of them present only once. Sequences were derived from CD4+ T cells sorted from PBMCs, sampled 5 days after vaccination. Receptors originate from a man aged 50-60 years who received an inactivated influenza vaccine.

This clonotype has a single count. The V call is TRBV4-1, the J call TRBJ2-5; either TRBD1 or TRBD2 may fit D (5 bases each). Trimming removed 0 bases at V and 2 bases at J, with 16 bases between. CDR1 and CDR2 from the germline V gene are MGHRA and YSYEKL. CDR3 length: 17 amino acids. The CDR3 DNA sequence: TGCGCCAGCAGCCAAGATTCCCAGGGAGTTGGGCAAGAGACCCAGTACTTC. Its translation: CASSQDSQGVGQETQYF.

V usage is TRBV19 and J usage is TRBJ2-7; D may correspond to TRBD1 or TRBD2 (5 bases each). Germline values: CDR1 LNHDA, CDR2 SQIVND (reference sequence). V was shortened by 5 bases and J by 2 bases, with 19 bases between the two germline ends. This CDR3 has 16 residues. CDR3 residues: CASSSGPGTDPYEQYF. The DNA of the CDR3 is TGTGCCAGTAGTTCCGGTCCCGGGACGGACCCCTACGAGCAGTACTTC.

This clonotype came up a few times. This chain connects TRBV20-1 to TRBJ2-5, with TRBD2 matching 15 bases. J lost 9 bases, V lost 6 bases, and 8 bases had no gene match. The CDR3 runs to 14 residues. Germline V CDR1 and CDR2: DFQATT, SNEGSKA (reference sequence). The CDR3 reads CSAGTSGGPAAQYF. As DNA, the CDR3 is TGCAGTGCCGGGACTAGCGGGGGGCCTGCGGCCCAGTACTTC.

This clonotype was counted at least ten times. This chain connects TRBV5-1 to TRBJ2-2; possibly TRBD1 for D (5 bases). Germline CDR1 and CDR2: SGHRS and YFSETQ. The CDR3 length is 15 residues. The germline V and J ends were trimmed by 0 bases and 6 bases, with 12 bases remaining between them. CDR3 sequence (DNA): TGCGCCAGCAGCTTGGTACAAGGGGCCGCCGGGGAGCTGTTTTTT. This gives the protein CASSLVQGAAGELFF.

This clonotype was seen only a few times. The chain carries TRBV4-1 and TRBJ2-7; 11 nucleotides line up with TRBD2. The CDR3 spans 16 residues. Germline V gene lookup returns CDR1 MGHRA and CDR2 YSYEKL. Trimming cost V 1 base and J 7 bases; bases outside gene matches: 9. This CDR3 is CASSQALTSGIGEQYF. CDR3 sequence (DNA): TGCGCCAGCAGCCAAGCACTGACTAGCGGGATCGGGGAGCAGTACTTC.

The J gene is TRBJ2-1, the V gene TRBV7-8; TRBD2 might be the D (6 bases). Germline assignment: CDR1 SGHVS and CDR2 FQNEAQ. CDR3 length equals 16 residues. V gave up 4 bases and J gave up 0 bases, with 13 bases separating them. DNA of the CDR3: TGTGCCAGCAGCTGGTCCGGGACTCGCTCCTACAATGAGCAGTTCTTC. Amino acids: CASSWSGTRSYNEQFF.

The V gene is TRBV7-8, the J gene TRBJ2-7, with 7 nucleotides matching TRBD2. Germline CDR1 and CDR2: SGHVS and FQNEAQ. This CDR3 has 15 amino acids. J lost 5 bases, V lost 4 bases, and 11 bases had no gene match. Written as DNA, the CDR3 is TGTGCCAGCAGCTCACACCGGGGACTAAAGGACGAGCAGTACTTC. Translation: CASSSHRGLKDEQYF.

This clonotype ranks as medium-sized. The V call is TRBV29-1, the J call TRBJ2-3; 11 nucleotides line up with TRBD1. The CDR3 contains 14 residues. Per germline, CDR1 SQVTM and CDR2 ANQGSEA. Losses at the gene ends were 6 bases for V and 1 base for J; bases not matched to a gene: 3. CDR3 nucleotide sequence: TGCAGCGTCCGGACAGGGGGCGGCACAGATACGCAGTATTTT. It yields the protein CSVRTGGGTDTQYF.

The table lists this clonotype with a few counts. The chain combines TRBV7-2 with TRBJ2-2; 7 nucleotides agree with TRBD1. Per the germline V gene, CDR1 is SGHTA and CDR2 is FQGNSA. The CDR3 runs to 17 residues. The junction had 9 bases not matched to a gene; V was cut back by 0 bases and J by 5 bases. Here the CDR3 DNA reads TGTGCCAGCAGCTTAGCGGAGAACAGGGGAGCGACCGGGGAGCTGTTTTTT. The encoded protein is CASSLAENRGATGELFF.

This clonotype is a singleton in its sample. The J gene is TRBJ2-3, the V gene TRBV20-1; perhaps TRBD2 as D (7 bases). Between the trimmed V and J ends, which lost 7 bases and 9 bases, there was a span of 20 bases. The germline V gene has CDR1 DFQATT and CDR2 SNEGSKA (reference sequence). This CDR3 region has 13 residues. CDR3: CSGEGENRWTQYF. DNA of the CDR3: TGCAGTGGGGAGGGGGAGAATAGGTGGACGCAGTATTTT.

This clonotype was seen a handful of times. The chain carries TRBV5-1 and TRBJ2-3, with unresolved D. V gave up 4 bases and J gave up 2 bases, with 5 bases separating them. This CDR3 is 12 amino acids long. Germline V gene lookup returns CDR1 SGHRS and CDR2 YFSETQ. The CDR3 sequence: CASSDTTDTQYF. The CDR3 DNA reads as TGCGCCAGCAGCGACACCACAGATACGCAGTATTTT.

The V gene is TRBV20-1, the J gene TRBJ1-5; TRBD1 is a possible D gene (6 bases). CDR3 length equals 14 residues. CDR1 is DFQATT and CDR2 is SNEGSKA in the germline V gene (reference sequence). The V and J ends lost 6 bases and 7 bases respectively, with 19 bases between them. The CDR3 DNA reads TGCAGTGCCCAGTCGGGACAAAAGGGACAGCCCCAGCATTTT. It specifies CSAQSGQKGQPQHF.

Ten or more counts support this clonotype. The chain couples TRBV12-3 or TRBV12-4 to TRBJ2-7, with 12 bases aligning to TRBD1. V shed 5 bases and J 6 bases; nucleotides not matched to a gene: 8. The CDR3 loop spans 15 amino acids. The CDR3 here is CASSTKGQGAGEQYF. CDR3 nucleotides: TGTGCCAGCAGTACAAAGGGACAGGGGGCTGGCGAGCAGTACTTC.

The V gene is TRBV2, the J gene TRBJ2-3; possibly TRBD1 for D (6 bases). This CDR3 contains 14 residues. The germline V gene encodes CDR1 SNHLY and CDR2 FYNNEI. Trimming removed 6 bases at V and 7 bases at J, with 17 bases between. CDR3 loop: CASRTGQLSNTQYF. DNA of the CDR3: TGTGCCAGCAGAACTGGACAGCTTTCGAATACGCAGTATTTT. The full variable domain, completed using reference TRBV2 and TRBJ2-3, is EPEVTQTPSHQVTQMGQEVILRCVPISNHLYFYWYRQILGQKVEFLVSFYNNEISEKSEIFDDQFSVERPDGSNFTLKIRSTKLEDSAMYFCASRTGQLSNTQYFGPGTRLTVL.

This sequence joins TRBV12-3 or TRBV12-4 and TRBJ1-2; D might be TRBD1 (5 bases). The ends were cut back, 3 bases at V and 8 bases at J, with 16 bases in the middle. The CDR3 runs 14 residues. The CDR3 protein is CASSFFGGQNGYTF. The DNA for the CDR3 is TGTGCCAGCAGTTTCTTCGGGGGTCAAAACGGCTACACCTTC.

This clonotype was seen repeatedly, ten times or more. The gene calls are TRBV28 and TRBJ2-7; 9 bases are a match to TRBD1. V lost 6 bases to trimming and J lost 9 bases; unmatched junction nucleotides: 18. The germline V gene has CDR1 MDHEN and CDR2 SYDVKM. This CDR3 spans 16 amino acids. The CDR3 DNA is TGTGCCAGCAGCCCAGAAAGTTGGACAGGGGCTGGTGGGCAGTACTTC. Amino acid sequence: CASSPESWTGAGGQYF.

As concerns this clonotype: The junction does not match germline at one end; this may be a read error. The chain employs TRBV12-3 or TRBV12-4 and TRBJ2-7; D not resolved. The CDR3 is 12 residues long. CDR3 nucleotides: TGTGCCAGCAGTTTAACACCCTACGAGCAGGACTTC. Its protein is CASSLTPYEQDF.

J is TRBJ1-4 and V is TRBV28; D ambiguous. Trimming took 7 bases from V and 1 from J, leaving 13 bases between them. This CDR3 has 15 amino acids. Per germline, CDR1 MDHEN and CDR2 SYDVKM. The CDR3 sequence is CASTLVSGTNEKLFF. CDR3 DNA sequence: TGTGCCAGCACCCTAGTCTCGGGAACTAATGAAAAACTGTTTTTT.

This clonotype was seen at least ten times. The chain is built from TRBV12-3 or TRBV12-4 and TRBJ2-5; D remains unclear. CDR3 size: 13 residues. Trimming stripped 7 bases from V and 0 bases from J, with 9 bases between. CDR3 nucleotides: TGTGCCAGCACCGAGACGGACCAAGAGACCCAGTACTTC. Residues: CASTETDQETQYF.

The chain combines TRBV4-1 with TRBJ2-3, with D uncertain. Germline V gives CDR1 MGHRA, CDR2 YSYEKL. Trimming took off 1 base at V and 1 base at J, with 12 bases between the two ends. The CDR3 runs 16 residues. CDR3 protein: CASSQGRTSGTDTQYF. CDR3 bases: TGCGCCAGCAGCCAAGGACGGACGTCCGGCACAGATACGCAGTATTTT.

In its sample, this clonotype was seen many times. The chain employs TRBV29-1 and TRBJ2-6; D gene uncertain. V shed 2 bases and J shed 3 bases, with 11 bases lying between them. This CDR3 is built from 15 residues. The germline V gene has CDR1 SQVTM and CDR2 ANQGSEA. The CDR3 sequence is CSVELPVVGANVLTF. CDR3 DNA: TGCAGCGTTGAACTTCCCGTGGTTGGGGCCAACGTCCTGACTTTC.

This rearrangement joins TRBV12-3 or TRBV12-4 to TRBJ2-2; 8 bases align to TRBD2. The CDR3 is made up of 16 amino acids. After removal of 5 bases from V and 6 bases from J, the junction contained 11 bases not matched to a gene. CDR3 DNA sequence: TGTGCCAGCAGTCCGCCGGGGCGGGGGGCCGCCGGGGAGCTGTTTTTT. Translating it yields CASSPPGRGAAGELFF.

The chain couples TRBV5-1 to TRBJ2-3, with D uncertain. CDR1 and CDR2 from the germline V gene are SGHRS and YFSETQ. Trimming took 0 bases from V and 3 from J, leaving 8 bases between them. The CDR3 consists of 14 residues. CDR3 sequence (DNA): TGCGCCAGCAGCTTGGAAGGGTGGACAGATACGCAGTATTTT. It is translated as CASSLEGWTDTQYF.

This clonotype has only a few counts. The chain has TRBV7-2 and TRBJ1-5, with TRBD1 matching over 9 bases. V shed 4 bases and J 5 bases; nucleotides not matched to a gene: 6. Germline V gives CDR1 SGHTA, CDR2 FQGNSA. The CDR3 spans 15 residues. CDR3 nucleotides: TGTGCCAGCAGCTCTGACAGGGGGGGATATCAGCCCCAGCATTTT. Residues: CASSSDRGGYQPQHF.

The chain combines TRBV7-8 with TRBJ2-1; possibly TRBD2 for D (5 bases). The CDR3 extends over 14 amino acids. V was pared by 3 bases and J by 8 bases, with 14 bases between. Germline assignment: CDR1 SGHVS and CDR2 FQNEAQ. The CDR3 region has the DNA TGTGCCAGCAGCTTGGTACTAGAGAGTGATGAGCAGTTCTTC. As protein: CASSLVLESDEQFF.

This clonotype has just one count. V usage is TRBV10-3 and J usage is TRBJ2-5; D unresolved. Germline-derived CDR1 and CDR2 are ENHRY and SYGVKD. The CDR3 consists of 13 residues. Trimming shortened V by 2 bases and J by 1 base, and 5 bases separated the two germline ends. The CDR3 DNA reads TGTGCCATCAGTGAGCGGAGCCAAGAGACCCAGTACTTC. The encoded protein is CAISERSQETQYF.